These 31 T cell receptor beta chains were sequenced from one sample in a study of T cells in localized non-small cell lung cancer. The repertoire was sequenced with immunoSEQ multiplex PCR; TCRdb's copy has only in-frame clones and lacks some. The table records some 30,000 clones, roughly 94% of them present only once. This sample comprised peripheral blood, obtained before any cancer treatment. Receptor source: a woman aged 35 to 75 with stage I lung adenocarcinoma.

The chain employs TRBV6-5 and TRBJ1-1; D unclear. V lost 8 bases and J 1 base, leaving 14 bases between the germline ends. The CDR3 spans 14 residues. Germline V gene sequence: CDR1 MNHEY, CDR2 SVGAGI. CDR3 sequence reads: CASFTPGGNTEAFF. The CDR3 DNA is TGTGCCAGCTTTACGCCGGGAGGGAACACTGAAGCTTTCTTT.

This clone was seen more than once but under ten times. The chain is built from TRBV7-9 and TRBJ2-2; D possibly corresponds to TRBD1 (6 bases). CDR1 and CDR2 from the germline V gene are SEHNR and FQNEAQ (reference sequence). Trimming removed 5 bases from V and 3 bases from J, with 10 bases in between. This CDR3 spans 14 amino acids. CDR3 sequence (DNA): TGTGCCAGCAGCCTGGACAGATACACCGGGGAGCTGTTTTTT. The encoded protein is CASSLDRYTGELFF.

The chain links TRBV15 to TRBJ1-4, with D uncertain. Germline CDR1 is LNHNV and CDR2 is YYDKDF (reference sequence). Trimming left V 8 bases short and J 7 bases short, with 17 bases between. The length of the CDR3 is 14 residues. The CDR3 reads CATRFWSDSEKLFF. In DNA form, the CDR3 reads TGTGCCACCCGTTTTTGGTCTGATAGTGAAAAACTGTTTTTT.

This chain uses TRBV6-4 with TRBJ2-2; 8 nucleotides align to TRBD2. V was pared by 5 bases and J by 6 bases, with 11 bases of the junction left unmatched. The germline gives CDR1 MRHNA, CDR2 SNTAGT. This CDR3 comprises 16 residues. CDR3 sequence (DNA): TGTGCCAGCAGTCCTCACGGGACTAGTTCCGCCGGGGAGCTGTTTTTT. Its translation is CASSPHGTSSAGELFF.

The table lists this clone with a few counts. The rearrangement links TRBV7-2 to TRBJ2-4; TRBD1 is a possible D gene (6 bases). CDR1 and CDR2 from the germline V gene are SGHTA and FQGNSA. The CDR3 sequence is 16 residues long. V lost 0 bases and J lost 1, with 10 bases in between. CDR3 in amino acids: CASSLAGGSAKNIQYF. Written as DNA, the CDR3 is TGTGCCAGCAGCTTAGCTGGGGGCAGTGCCAAAAACATTCAGTACTTC. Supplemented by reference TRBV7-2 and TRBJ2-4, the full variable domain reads GAGVSQSPSNKVTEKGKDVELRCDPISGHTALYWYRQSLGQGLEFLIYFQGNSAPDKSGLPSDRFSAERTGGSVSTLTIQRTQQEDSAVYLCASSLAGGSAKNIQYFGAGTRLSVL.

The DNA for the CDR3 is TGTGCCAGCAGCCAAAACCGGGGGGCTAGCGGGAGGCGTGGCACAGATACGCAGTATTTT. This gives the protein CASSQNRGASGRRGTDTQYF. The chain combines TRBV7-8 with TRBJ2-3; TRBD2 agrees at 11 bases. The CDR3 is 20 amino acids. Germline V lookup: CDR1 SGHVS, CDR2 FQNEAQ. Unmatched junction bases numbered 17, after V lost 5 bases and J lost 1 base.

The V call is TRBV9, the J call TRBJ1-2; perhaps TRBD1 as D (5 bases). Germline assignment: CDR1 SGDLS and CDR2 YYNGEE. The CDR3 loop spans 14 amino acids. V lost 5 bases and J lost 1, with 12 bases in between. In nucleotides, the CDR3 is TGTGCCAGCAGTCCCCGGGGGGATAACTATGGCTACACCTTC. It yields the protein CASSPRGDNYGYTF.

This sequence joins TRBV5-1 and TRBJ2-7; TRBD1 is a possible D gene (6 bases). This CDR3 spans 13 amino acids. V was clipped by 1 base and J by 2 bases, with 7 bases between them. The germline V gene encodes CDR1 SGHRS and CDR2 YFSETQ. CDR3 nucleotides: TGCGCCAGCAGCTTGACAGGGCCCTACGAGCAGTACTTC. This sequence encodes CASSLTGPYEQYF.

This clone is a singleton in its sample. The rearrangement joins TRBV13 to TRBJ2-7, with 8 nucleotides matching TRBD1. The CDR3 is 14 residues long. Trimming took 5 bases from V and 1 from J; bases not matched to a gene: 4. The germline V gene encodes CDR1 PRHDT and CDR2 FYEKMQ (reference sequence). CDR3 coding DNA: TGTGCCAGCAGCCCGGGACAGGCTTCCTACGAGCAGTACTTC. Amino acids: CASSPGQASYEQYF.

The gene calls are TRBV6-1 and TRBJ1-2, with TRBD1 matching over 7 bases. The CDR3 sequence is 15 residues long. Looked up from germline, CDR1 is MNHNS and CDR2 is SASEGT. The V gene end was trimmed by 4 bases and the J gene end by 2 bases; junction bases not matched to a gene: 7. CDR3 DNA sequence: TGTGCCAGCAGTGCCACCCCGACAGGGAACTATGGCTACACCTTC. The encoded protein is CASSATPTGNYGYTF.

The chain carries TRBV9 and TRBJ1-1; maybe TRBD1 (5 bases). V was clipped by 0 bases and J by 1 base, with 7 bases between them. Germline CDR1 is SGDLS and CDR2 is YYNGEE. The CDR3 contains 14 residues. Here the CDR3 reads CASSVAGGNTEAFF. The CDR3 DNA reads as TGTGCCAGCAGCGTAGCTGGGGGGAACACTGAAGCTTTCTTT.

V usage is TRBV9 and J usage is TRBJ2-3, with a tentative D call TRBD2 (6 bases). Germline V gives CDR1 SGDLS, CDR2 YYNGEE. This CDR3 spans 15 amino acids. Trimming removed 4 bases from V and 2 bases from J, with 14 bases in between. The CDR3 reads CASSQVRGNTDTQYF. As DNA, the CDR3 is TGTGCCAGCAGCCAAGTCCGGGGGAACACAGATACGCAGTATTTT.

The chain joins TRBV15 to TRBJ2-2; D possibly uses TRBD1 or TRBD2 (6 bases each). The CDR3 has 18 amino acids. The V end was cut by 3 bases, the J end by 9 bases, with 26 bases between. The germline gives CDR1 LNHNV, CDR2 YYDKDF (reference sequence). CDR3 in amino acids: CATSRSYSLATGAWELFF. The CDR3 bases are TGTGCCACCAGCAGGTCATATTCATTGGCTACGGGGGCGTGGGAGCTGTTTTTT.

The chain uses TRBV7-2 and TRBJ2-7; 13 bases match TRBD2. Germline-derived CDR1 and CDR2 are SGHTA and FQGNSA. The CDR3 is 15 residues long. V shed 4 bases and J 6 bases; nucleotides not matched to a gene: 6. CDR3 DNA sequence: TGTGCCAGCAGCTCCGGACTAGCGGGAGAAGCCGAGCAGTACTTC. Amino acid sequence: CASSSGLAGEAEQYF.

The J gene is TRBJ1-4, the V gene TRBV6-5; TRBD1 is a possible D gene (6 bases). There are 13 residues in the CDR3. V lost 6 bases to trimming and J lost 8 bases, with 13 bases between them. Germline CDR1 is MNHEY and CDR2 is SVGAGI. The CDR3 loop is CASRGGFWEKLFF. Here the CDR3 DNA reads TGTGCCAGCAGAGGGGGGTTCTGGGAAAAACTGTTTTTT.

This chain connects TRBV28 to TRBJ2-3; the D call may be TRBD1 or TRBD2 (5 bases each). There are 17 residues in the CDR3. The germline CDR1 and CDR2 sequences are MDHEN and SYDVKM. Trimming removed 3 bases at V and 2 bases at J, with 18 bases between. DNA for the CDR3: TGTGCCAGCAGTTTTGGGGGATGGGGTAGACACACAGATACGCAGTATTTT. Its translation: CASSFGGWGRHTDTQYF.

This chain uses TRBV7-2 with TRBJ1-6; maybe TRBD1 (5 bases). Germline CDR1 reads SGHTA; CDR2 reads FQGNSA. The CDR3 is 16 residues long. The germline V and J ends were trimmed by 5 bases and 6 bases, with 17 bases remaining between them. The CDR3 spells CASSPGGGHPNSPLHF. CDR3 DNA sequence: TGTGCCAGCAGCCCCGGGGGAGGACATCCTAATTCACCCCTCCACTTT.

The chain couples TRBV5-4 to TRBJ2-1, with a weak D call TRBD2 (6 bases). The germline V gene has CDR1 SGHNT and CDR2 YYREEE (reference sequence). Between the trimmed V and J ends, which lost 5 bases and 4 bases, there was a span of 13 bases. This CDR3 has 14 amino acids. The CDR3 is CASRAGLQYNEQFF. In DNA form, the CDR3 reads TGTGCCAGCAGGGCGGGACTCCAGTACAATGAGCAGTTCTTC.

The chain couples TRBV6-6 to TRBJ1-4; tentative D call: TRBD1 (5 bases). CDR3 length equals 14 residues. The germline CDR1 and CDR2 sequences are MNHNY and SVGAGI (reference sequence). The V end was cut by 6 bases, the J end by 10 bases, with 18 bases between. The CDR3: CASRDTGTGGKLFF. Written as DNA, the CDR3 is TGTGCCAGCAGGGACACCGGGACTGGCGGAAAACTGTTTTTT.

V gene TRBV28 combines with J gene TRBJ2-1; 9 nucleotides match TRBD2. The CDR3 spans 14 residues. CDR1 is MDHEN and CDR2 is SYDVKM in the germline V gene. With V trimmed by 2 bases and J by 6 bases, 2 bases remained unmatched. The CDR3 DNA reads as TGTGCCAGCAGTTTAGCGGGGGGGCCCAATGAGCAGTTCTTC. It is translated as CASSLAGGPNEQFF.

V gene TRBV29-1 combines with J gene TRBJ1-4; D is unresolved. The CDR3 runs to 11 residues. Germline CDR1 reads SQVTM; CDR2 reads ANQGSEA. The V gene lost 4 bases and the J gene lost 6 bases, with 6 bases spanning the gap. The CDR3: CSVVAYEKLFF. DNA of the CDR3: TGCAGCGTTGTGGCTTATGAAAAACTGTTTTTT.

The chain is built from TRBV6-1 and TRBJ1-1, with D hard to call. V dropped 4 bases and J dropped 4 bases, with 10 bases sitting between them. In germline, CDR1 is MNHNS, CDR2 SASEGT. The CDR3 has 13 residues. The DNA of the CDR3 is TGTGCCAGCAGTGGGTCCGAGGGCACTGAAGCTTTCTTT. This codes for CASSGSEGTEAFF.

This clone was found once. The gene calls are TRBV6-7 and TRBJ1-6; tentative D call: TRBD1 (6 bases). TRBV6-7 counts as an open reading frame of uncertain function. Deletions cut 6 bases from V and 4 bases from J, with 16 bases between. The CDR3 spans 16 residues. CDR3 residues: CASSPDRSPYNSPLHF. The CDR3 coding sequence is TGTGCCAGCAGCCCCGACAGGTCCCCTTATAATTCACCCCTCCACTTT.

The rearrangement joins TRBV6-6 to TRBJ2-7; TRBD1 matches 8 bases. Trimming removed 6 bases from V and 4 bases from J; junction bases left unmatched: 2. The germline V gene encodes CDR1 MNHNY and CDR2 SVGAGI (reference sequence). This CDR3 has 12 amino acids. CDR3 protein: CASRTGGYEQYF. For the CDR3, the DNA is TGTGCCAGCAGAACAGGGGGATACGAGCAGTACTTC.

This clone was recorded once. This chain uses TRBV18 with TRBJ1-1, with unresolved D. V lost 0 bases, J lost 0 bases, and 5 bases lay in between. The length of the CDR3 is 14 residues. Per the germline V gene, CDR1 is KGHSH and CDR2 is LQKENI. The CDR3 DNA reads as TGTGCCAGCTCACCACCGATGATGAACACTGAAGCTTTCTTT. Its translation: CASSPPMMNTEAFF. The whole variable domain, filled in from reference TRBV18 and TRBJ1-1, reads NAGVMQNPRHLVRRRGQEARLRCSPMKGHSHVYWYRQLPEEGLKFMVYLQKENIIDESGMPKERFSAEFPKEGPSILRIQQVVRGDSAAYFCASSPPMMNTEAFFGQGTRLTVV.

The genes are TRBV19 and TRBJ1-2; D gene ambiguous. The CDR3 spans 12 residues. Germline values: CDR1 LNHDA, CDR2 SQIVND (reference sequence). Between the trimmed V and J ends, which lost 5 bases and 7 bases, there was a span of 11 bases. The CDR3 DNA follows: TGTGCCAGTAGTGTACGAGGACGTGGCTACACCTTC. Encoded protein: CASSVRGRGYTF. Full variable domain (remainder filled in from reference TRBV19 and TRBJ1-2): DGGITQSPKYLFRKEGQNVTLSCEQNLNHDAMYWYRQDPGQGLRLIYYSQIVNDFQKGDIAEGYSVSREKKESFPLTVTSAQKNPTAFYLCASSVRGRGYTFGSGTRLTVV.

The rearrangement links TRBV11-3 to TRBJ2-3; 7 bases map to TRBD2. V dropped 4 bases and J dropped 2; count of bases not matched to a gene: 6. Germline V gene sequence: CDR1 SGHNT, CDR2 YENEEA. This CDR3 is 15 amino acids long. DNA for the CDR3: TGTGCCAGCAGCTCTAGACTAGCCCTCACAGATACGCAGTATTTT. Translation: CASSSRLALTDTQYF.

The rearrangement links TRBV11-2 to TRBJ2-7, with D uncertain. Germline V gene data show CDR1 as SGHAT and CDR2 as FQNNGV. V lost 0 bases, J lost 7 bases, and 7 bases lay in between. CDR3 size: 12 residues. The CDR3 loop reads CASSLDVGEQYF. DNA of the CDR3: TGTGCCAGCAGCTTAGATGTTGGGGAGCAGTACTTC. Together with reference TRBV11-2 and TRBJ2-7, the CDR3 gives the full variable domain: EAGVAQSPRYKIIEKRQSVAFWCNPISGHATLYWYQQILGQGPKLLIQFQNNGVVDDSQLPKDRFSAERLKGVDSTLKIQPAKLEDSAVYLCASSLDVGEQYFGPGTRLTVT.

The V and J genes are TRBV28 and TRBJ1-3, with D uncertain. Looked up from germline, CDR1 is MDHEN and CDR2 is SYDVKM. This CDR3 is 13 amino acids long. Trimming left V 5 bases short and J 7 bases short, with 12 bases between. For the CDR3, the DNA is TGTGCCAGCAGTGAGGGTTTTCGGAACACCATATATTTT. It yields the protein CASSEGFRNTIYF.

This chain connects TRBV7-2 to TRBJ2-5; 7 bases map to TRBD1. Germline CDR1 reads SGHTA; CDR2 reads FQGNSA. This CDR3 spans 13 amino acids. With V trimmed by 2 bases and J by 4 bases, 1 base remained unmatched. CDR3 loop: CASSLRQGETQYF. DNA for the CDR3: TGTGCCAGCAGCTTACGACAGGGAGAGACCCAGTACTTC.

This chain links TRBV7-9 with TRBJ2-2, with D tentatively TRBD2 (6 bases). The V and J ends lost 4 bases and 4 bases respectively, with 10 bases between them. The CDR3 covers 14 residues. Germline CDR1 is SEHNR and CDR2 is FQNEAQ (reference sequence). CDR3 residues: CASSWTGATGELFF. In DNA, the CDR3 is TGTGCCAGCAGCTGGACGGGAGCCACCGGGGAGCTGTTTTTT.